These 18 T cell receptor beta chains were all obtained from the same sample, sequenced in a study of blood T cell repertoires in COVID-19. This table comes from immunoSEQ multiplex PCR, and its TCRdb copy is limited to in-frame clones, with some not included. The table lists some 200,000 clones, approximately 87% of them singletons. Sequenced sample: peripheral blood. These receptors came from a woman aged 45-65 years with acute or convalescent COVID-19.

The gene calls are TRBV7-9 and TRBJ1-4; D might be TRBD1 (6 bases). Germline V gives CDR1 SEHNR, CDR2 FQNEAQ (reference sequence). V shed 1 base and J shed 2 bases, with 11 bases lying between them. The CDR3 is 16 residues long. CDR3 sequence: CASSLEQGLTNEKLFF. As DNA, the CDR3 is TGTGCCAGCAGCTTAGAACAGGGTTTGACTAATGAAAAACTGTTTTTT.

The chain carries TRBV27 and TRBJ1-2; D gene uncertain. The CDR3 loop spans 11 amino acids. The V and J ends lost 5 bases and 6 bases respectively, with 7 bases between them. Germline V gene lookup returns CDR1 MNHEY and CDR2 SMNVEV (reference sequence). CDR3 nucleotides: TGTGCCAGCAGTCTCGGGGATGGCTACACCTTC. It encodes CASSLGDGYTF.

This clone was counted between two and nine times. CDR3 sequence: CASSQYGEGKLFF. In DNA, the CDR3 is TGTGCCAGCAGCCAATATGGGGAGGGAAAACTGTTTTTT. The genes are TRBV3-1 (or the pseudogene TRBV3-2) and TRBJ1-4; D unclear. V dropped 2 bases and J dropped 10 bases, with 11 bases sitting between them. Germline loops: CDR1 LGHDT, CDR2 YNNKEL (reference sequence). CDR3 length equals 13 residues.

This clone was seen once. The CDR3 region is CASSLATQGGGNTIYF. DNA of the CDR3: TGTGCCAGCAGCTTAGCGACCCAGGGCGGAGGAAACACCATATATTTT. The chain is built from TRBV7-8 and TRBJ1-3; D is possibly TRBD1 (5 bases). The V gene lost 0 bases and the J gene lost 4 bases, with 13 bases spanning the gap. CDR1 and CDR2 from the germline V gene are SGHVS and FQNEAQ. The CDR3 totals 16 residues.

The chain employs TRBV4-2 and TRBJ2-5, with D perhaps matching TRBD2 (5 bases). The V end was cut by 0 bases, the J end by 4 bases, with 15 bases between. In germline, CDR1 is LGHNA, CDR2 YNFKEQ. CDR3 length: 16 residues. This chain's CDR3 is CASSQDRSLGRETQYF. For the CDR3, the DNA is TGTGCCAGCAGCCAAGATAGAAGTTTAGGGAGAGAGACCCAGTACTTC.

This clone was found a few times. The chain combines TRBV4-3 with TRBJ1-1, with D possibly TRBD1 on 6 matching bases. The CDR3 is 15 amino acids. Trimming pared 0 bases from V and 4 bases from J, leaving 12 bases between. The germline V gene has CDR1 LGHNA and CDR2 YSLEER. This chain's CDR3 is CASSQDSQGSTEAFF. The DNA of the CDR3 is TGCGCCAGCAGCCAAGATTCGCAGGGGAGCACTGAAGCTTTCTTT.

V and J are TRBV7-3 and TRBJ1-6; weak D call: TRBD1 (6 bases). CDR1 is SGHTA and CDR2 is FQGTGA in the germline V gene. The CDR3 is made up of 16 amino acids. Trimming pared 2 bases from V and 7 bases from J, leaving 15 bases between. CDR3 region: CASSLQGAGVNSPLHF. CDR3 DNA: TGTGCCAGCAGCTTACAAGGTGCAGGGGTGAATTCACCCCTCCACTTT.

At least ten counts were recorded for this clone. This chain uses TRBV5-1 with TRBJ1-1; the D is unclear. This CDR3 is built from 14 residues. Per the germline V gene, CDR1 is SGHRS and CDR2 is YFSETQ. V lost 0 bases and J lost 5, with 11 bases in between. CDR3 loop: CASSLGAESTEAFF. The CDR3 coding sequence is TGCGCCAGCAGCTTGGGGGCAGAGTCGACTGAAGCTTTCTTT.

This chain connects TRBV3-1 (or the pseudogene TRBV3-2) to TRBJ1-2; D not certain. CDR1 is LGHDT, CDR2 YNNKEL, per germline (reference sequence). The ends were cut back, 8 bases at V and 5 bases at J, with 15 bases in the middle. The length of the CDR3 is 13 residues. The CDR3 DNA reads as TGTGCCAGCTCCACCGGGGTTGGGTATGGCTACACCTTC. It encodes CASSTGVGYGYTF.

The chain combines TRBV3-1 (or the pseudogene TRBV3-2) with TRBJ1-2; 7 bases line up with TRBD1. This CDR3 has 18 amino acids. CDR1 and CDR2 from the germline V gene are LGHDT and YNNKEL (reference sequence). J gave up 1 base and V 0 bases, and 11 bases lay outside the gene matches. The CDR3 reads CASSQDQIITGDNYGYTF. In DNA, the CDR3 is TGTGCCAGCAGCCAAGATCAAATAATTACAGGGGATAACTATGGCTACACCTTC.

This rearrangement joins TRBV7-3 to TRBJ1-3; a weak D match, TRBD1 (6 bases). The germline V gene has CDR1 SGHTA and CDR2 FQGTGA. The germline V and J ends were trimmed by 2 bases and 8 bases, with 13 bases remaining between them. The CDR3 spans 14 residues. The CDR3 coding sequence is TGTGCCAGCAGCTTACGGGACACGGGTGACACCATATATTTT. Translating gives CASSLRDTGDTIYF.

This chain connects TRBV18 to TRBJ2-5, with TRBD2 identical over 7 bases. This CDR3 comprises 15 residues. The V gene end was trimmed by 0 bases and the J gene end by 5 bases; junction bases not matched to a gene: 6. Germline CDR1 reads KGHSH; CDR2 reads LQKENI. Written as DNA, the CDR3 is TGTGCCAGCTCACCACCCTGGCGGGAGAGGGAGACCCAGTACTTC. Translation gives CASSPPWRERETQYF.

The chain recombines TRBV5-1 with TRBJ2-5; weak D call: TRBD1 (5 bases). The germline V gene encodes CDR1 SGHRS and CDR2 YFSETQ. This CDR3 has 16 amino acids. Trimming took off 0 bases at V and 0 bases at J, with 12 bases between the two ends. Written as DNA, the CDR3 is TGCGCCAGCAGCTTGGGAGGCAGGGCGAACCAAGAGACCCAGTACTTC. Translated, it gives CASSLGGRANQETQYF.

The chain has TRBV6-5 and TRBJ2-1, with TRBD2 matching over 8 bases. Germline CDR1 MNHEY, CDR2 SVGAGI. The V gene end was trimmed by 1 base and the J gene end by 10 bases; junction bases not matched to a gene: 9. The CDR3 loop spans 15 amino acids. CDR3 sequence (DNA): TGTGCCAGCAGTTACTTATCCGGGACTAGGGAAGAGCAGTTCTTC. Translated, it gives CASSYLSGTREEQFF.

The chain links TRBV30 to TRBJ2-2, with TRBD2 identical over 7 bases. CDR3 size: 14 residues. Germline CDR1 GTSNPN, CDR2 SVGIG (reference sequence). Unmatched junction bases numbered 3, after V lost 5 bases and J lost 0 bases. The CDR3 region is CAWERGTNTGELFF. CDR3 nucleotides: TGTGCCTGGGAGCGGGGTACGAACACCGGGGAGCTGTTTTTT.

About this clone itself: The same CDR3 can be traced to other DNA sequences in this sample. V usage is TRBV5-5 and J usage is TRBJ2-7; weak D call: TRBD1 (5 bases). The CDR3 spans 14 residues. V was clipped by 0 bases and J by 3 bases, with 10 bases between them. Germline CDR1 SGHKS, CDR2 YYEKEE (reference sequence). The CDR3 reads CASSLGQGYYEQYF. In DNA form, the CDR3 reads TGTGCCAGCAGCTTGGGGCAGGGTTACTACGAGCAGTACTTC.

V usage is TRBV6-2 or TRBV6-3 and J usage is TRBJ2-1, with 13 bases lining up with TRBD2. The trim removed 2 bases at V and 5 bases at J, leaving 3 bases unmatched. This CDR3 comprises 16 residues. The germline V gene encodes CDR1 MNHEY and CDR2 SVGEGT. The CDR3 loop is CASSYRTSGSDNEQFF. The CDR3 DNA reads as TGTGCCAGCAGTTACAGGACTAGCGGGAGTGACAATGAGCAGTTCTTC.

As to this clone: At the DNA level, this CDR3 is encoded by other sequences in the same sample as well. The gene calls are TRBV3-1 (or the pseudogene TRBV3-2) and TRBJ2-1, with D unclear. Deletions cut 0 bases from V and 10 bases from J, with 4 bases between. This CDR3 is built from 11 residues. Germline values: CDR1 LGHDT, CDR2 YNNKEL (reference sequence). In DNA form, the CDR3 reads TGTGCCAGCAGCCAAGACAGGGAGCAGTTCTTC. Amino acids: CASSQDREQFF.